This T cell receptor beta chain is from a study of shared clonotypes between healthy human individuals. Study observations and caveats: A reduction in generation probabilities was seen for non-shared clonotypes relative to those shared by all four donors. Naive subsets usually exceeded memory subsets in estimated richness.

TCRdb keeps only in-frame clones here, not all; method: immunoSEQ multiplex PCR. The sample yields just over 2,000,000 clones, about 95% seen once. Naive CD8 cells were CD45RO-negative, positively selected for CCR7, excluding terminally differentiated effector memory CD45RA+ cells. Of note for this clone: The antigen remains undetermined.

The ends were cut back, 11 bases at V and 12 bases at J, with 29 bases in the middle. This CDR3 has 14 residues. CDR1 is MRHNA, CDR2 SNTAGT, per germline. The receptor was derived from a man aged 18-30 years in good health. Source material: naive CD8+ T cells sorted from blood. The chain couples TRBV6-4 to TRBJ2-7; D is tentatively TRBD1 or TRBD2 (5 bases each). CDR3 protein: CARSRGRELKFWYF. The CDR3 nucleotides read TGTGCCCGATCTAGGGGACGGGAACTTAAATTCTGGTACTTC.